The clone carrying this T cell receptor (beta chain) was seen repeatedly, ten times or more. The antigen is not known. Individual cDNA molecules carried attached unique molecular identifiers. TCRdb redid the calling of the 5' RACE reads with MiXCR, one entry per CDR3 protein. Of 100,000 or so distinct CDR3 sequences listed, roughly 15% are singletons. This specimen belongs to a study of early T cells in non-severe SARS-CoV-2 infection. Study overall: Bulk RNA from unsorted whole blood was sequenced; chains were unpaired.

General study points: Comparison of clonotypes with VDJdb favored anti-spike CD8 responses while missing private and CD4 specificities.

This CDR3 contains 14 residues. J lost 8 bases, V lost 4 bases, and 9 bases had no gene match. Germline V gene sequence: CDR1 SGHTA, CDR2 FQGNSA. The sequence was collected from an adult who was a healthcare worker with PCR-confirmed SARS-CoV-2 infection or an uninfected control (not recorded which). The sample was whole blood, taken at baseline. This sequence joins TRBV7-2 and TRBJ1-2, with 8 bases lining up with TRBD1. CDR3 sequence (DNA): TGTGCCAGCAGCTCCGGACAGGGAATTTTCGGCTACACCTTC. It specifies CASSSGQGIFGYTF. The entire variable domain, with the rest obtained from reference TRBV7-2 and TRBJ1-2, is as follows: GAGVSQSPSNKVTEKGKDVELRCDPISGHTALYWYRQSLGQGLEFLIYFQGNSAPDKSGLPSDRFSAERTGGSVSTLTIQRTQQEDSAVYLCASSSGQGIFGYTFGSGTRLTVV.